The 28 T cell receptor beta chains below all came from one sample that was sequenced in a study of cytomegalovirus exposure and HLA in healthy donors. Primers for the PCR totalled 60 Vbeta and 13 Jbeta. Profiled with immunoSEQ multiplex PCR; TCRdb holds only in-frame clones, not every one. The sample holds around 180,000 clones, 85% to 90% seen once. The sample comprised PBMCs. These receptors all come from a woman between 18 and 29 years old in good health and CMV-seronegative.

V is TRBV21-1 and J is TRBJ1-3; the D segment call TRBD1 is taken from the table without a DNA check. TRBV21-1 is assigned pseudogene status. The CDR3 spans 20 residues. CDR3 DNA: TGTGCCAGCACATACCCGGACAGGGGAAGCGAAGAAACCGCTGGAAACACCATATATTTT. Residues: CASTYPDRGSEETAGNTIYF.

The V and J genes are TRBV7-9 and TRBJ1-2; 7 bases map to TRBD1. After removal of 5 bases from V and 2 bases from J, the junction contained 8 bases not matched to a gene. Germline assignment: CDR1 SEHNR and CDR2 FQNEAQ (reference sequence). The CDR3 covers 15 residues. CDR3 region: CASSLKGAGNYGYTF. The CDR3 DNA reads as TGTGCCAGCAGCCTGAAGGGGGCAGGGAACTATGGCTACACCTTC.

The chain is built from TRBV7-3 and TRBJ2-3, with a weak D call TRBD1 (5 bases). V lost 2 bases to trimming and J lost 0 bases, with 15 bases between them. Germline V CDR1 and CDR2: SGHTA, FQGTGA. CDR3 length: 17 amino acids. CDR3 loop: CASSLLQGRSSTDTQYF. As DNA, the CDR3 is TGTGCCAGCAGCTTACTCCAGGGCCGATCTAGCACAGATACGCAGTATTTT.

The chain recombines TRBV7-2 with TRBJ1-1; D ambiguous. CDR3 length: 16 residues. Germline CDR1 and CDR2: SGHTA and FQGNSA. Trimming left V 6 bases short and J 2 bases short, with 19 bases between. Here the CDR3 DNA reads TGTGCCAGCAGTCCCTTCGTCCACAGCCCTAACACTGAAGCTTTCTTT. It yields the protein CASSPFVHSPNTEAFF.

The chain has TRBV29-1 and TRBJ2-3, with 10 bases fitting TRBD2. The CDR3 has 16 residues. Germline assignment: CDR1 SQVTM and CDR2 ANQGSEA. J gave up 7 bases and V 0 bases, and 10 bases lay outside the gene matches. In DNA, the CDR3 is TGCAGCGTTGAAGATTCGCTAGCGGGAGTTTTGAATACGCAGTATTTT. It yields the protein CSVEDSLAGVLNTQYF.

The chain combines TRBV7-9 with TRBJ2-5, with 7 bases fitting TRBD2. Germline loops: CDR1 SEHNR, CDR2 FQNEAQ (reference sequence). The V segment lost 1 base and the J segment 4 bases; nucleotides outside the gene matches: 9. The length of the CDR3 is 16 residues. The CDR3 DNA reads as TGTGCCAGCAGCTTAGGGAGGACGGGAGGAGGAGAGACCCAGTACTTC. Residues: CASSLGRTGGGETQYF.

The genes are TRBV10-3 and TRBJ1-6, with D unresolved. This CDR3 comprises 17 residues. Trimming pared 2 bases from V and 0 bases from J, leaving 11 bases between. CDR1 is ENHRY and CDR2 is SYGVKD in the germline V gene. The CDR3 sequence is CAISEMEASSYNSPLHF. In DNA form, the CDR3 reads TGTGCCATCAGTGAGATGGAGGCGAGCTCCTATAATTCACCCCTCCACTTT.

This chain connects TRBV27 to TRBJ1-6; D gene uncertain. In germline, CDR1 is MNHEY, CDR2 SMNVEV (reference sequence). V lost 6 bases, J lost 7 bases, and 19 bases lay in between. The CDR3 sequence is 16 residues long. As DNA, the CDR3 is TGTGCCAGCAGCAACCGTTCGGGGAGTCGAAATTCACCCCTCCACTTT. Amino acids: CASSNRSGSRNSPLHF.

The chain has TRBV11-3 and TRBJ2-7; 7 nucleotides align to TRBD2. CDR1 is SGHNT and CDR2 is YENEEA in the germline V gene. V was clipped by 1 base and J by 5 bases; unmatched bases: 11. The CDR3 is 16 amino acids. Here the CDR3 DNA reads TGTGCCAGCAGCTTAGCATCGGCGGGGGAGAACCACGAGCAGTACTTC. Its translation is CASSLASAGENHEQYF.

The chain uses TRBV7-9 and TRBJ2-7; tentative D call: TRBD2 (5 bases). Deletions cut 2 bases from V and 6 bases from J, with 11 bases between. Germline CDR1 SEHNR, CDR2 FQNEAQ (reference sequence). This CDR3 has 13 residues. The CDR3 DNA is TGTGCCAGCAGCTTAAGTGTGGCGGGCGAGCAGTACTTC. Amino acid sequence: CASSLSVAGEQYF.

V and J are TRBV13 and TRBJ2-1; TRBD1 matches at 10 bases. Unmatched junction bases numbered 8, after V lost 2 bases and J lost 7 bases. This CDR3 comprises 16 residues. Germline V gene sequence: CDR1 PRHDT, CDR2 FYEKMQ (reference sequence). The CDR3 DNA sequence: TGTGCCAGCAGCTTACTAGGACAGGGGGTTCCAAATGAGCAGTTCTTC. This codes for CASSLLGQGVPNEQFF.

This clone was seen once. The chain links TRBV7-9 to TRBJ1-4; no definite D call. Trimming stripped 8 bases from V and 7 bases from J, with 14 bases between. Germline CDR1 is SEHNR and CDR2 is FQNEAQ (reference sequence). There are 13 residues in the CDR3. Here the CDR3 DNA reads TGTGCCAGCGTTGAGGGTCTAGGTGAAAAACTGTTTTTT. As protein: CASVEGLGEKLFF.

The chain recombines TRBV6-4 with TRBJ2-2; maybe TRBD1 (6 bases). This CDR3 has 15 residues. Between the trimmed V and J ends, which lost 3 bases and 6 bases, there was a span of 14 bases. CDR1 MRHNA and CDR2 SNTAGT come from the germline V gene. CDR3 loop: CASSENRDASGELFF. Here the CDR3 DNA reads TGTGCCAGCAGTGAAAACAGGGATGCATCCGGGGAGCTGTTTTTT.

V gene TRBV4-1 combines with J gene TRBJ2-3, with 10 bases matching TRBD2. In germline, CDR1 is MGHRA, CDR2 YSYEKL. The CDR3 is 18 amino acids. The V gene end was trimmed by 0 bases and the J gene end by 6 bases; junction bases not matched to a gene: 12. This CDR3 is CASSQELTGSGGRDTQYF. The DNA of the CDR3 is TGCGCCAGCAGCCAAGAGCTAACGGGTAGCGGGGGGCGGGATACGCAGTATTTT.

A note on this clone: The same CDR3 is also encoded by other DNA sequences in this sample. This chain links TRBV5-1 with TRBJ2-7; TRBD2 matches at 8 bases. With 4 bases clipped from V and 2 bases from J, the junction kept 5 bases outside the gene matches. CDR3 length: 14 amino acids. Germline V gene data show CDR1 as SGHRS and CDR2 as YFSETQ. This chain's CDR3 is CASSPGGGPYEQYF. Here the CDR3 DNA reads TGCGCCAGCAGCCCCGGGGGGGGCCCCTACGAGCAGTACTTC.

This sequence joins TRBV13 and TRBJ2-3, with 7 nucleotides matching TRBD2. The CDR3 contains 14 residues. The ends lost 5 bases at V and 6 bases at J; junction bases unmatched: 8. CDR1 and CDR2 (germline): PRHDT, FYEKMQ (reference sequence). The CDR3 bases are TGTGCCAGCAGCCCCGGACACGGGGGGGATACGCAGTATTTT. Amino acid sequence: CASSPGHGGDTQYF.

CDR3 region: CASSQGNGGAGETQYF. CDR3 sequence (DNA): TGCGCCAGCAGCCAAGGAAACGGGGGGGCAGGGGAGACCCAGTACTTC. The chain carries TRBV4-1 and TRBJ2-5, with TRBD2 matching over 8 bases. The CDR3 is 16 amino acids. With 1 base clipped from V and 5 bases from J, the junction kept 9 bases outside the gene matches. Germline CDR1 and CDR2: MGHRA and YSYEKL.

This chain links TRBV7-9 with TRBJ1-5; tentative D call: TRBD1 (5 bases). V lost 2 bases to trimming and J lost 6 bases, with 8 bases between them. Germline V lookup: CDR1 SEHNR, CDR2 FQNEAQ (reference sequence). The CDR3 has 13 amino acids. CDR3 protein: CASSLQGGQPQHF. CDR3 sequence (DNA): TGTGCCAGCAGCTTACAGGGAGGTCAGCCCCAGCATTTT.

This chain joins TRBV7-9 and TRBJ1-3; weak D call: TRBD1 (5 bases). The CDR3 covers 13 residues. Germline loops: CDR1 SEHNR, CDR2 FQNEAQ (reference sequence). V lost 5 bases and J 8 bases, leaving 13 bases between the germline ends. CDR3 DNA: TGTGCCAGCAGCAGGTCAGGGTGGGACACCATATATTTT. It yields the protein CASSRSGWDTIYF.

This clone occurred a few times. This chain connects TRBV4-1 to TRBJ2-3; maybe TRBD1 (6 bases). Germline CDR1 reads MGHRA; CDR2 reads YSYEKL. The length of the CDR3 is 18 residues. Trimming removed 3 bases from V and 3 bases from J, with 22 bases in between. The CDR3 nucleotides are TGCGCCAGCAGCCAGCCAGGGGTGCGGAGAAGGGAAACAGATACGCAGTATTTT. Translation: CASSQPGVRRRETDTQYF.

The chain couples TRBV5-6 to TRBJ2-1; D is possibly TRBD1 (5 bases). Germline V gives CDR1 SGHDT, CDR2 YYEEEE. V dropped 7 bases and J dropped 8 bases, with 22 bases sitting between them. The length of the CDR3 is 15 residues. The CDR3 region is CASGSGALVWDEQFF. CDR3 sequence (DNA): TGTGCCAGCGGGTCTGGGGCCCTCGTCTGGGATGAGCAGTTCTTC.

This chain joins TRBV6-5 and TRBJ1-1; possibly TRBD1 for D (5 bases). The V gene lost 8 bases and the J gene lost 4 bases, with 17 bases spanning the gap. Germline loops: CDR1 MNHEY, CDR2 SVGAGI. The CDR3 contains 14 residues. This chain's CDR3 is CASEARAEGTEAFF. The DNA of the CDR3 is TGTGCCAGCGAGGCCAGGGCGGAGGGCACTGAAGCTTTCTTT.

This clone was picked up a small number of times. V and J are TRBV5-4 and TRBJ2-7, with 11 bases fitting TRBD1. The CDR3 loop spans 16 amino acids. V was pared by 4 bases and J by 11 bases, with 17 bases of the junction left unmatched. CDR1 SGHNT and CDR2 YYREEE come from the germline V gene (reference sequence). The DNA for the CDR3 is TGTGCCAGCAGCCTAATAGGGACAGGGGGTCTCCCGGGCGAGTACTTC. Translation gives CASSLIGTGGLPGEYF.

V gene TRBV9 combines with J gene TRBJ2-3; possible D gene TRBD2, 6 bases. The length of the CDR3 is 16 residues. V gave up 0 bases and J gave up 0 bases, with 11 bases separating them. CDR1 and CDR2 (germline): SGDLS, YYNGEE. DNA of the CDR3: TGTGCCAGCAGCGTAGTTAGCGGTCTAAGCACAGATACGCAGTATTTT. Translation: CASSVVSGLSTDTQYF.

V usage is TRBV7-2 and J usage is TRBJ2-5; 9 positions agree with TRBD1. The CDR3 contains 15 residues. CDR1 and CDR2 from the germline V gene are SGHTA and FQGNSA. Trimming removed 6 bases from V and 2 bases from J; junction bases left unmatched: 7. The CDR3 nucleotides read TGTGCCAGCAGAAGGATGGGGACAGGGCAAGAGACCCAGTACTTC. Its translation: CASRRMGTGQETQYF.

This clone was recorded once. The rearrangement uses TRBV4-1 and TRBJ1-2, with TRBD1 identical over 8 bases. J gave up 4 bases and V 0 bases, and 4 bases lay outside the gene matches. The V gene's germline CDR1 is MGHRA and CDR2 YSYEKL. This CDR3 is 15 amino acids long. The CDR3 coding sequence is TGCGCCAGCAGCCAAGAAGACAGGGGCGGCTATGGCTACACCTTC. Translation: CASSQEDRGGYGYTF.

This sequence joins TRBV6-1 and TRBJ2-7; the match to TRBD1 covers 11 bases. V dropped 2 bases and J dropped 2; count of bases not matched to a gene: 2. The CDR3 length is 15 residues. Germline-derived CDR1 and CDR2 are MNHNS and SASEGT. The CDR3 DNA reads as TGTGCCAGCAGTGAATGGGGACAGGGGGCCTACGAGCAGTACTTC. Its translation: CASSEWGQGAYEQYF.

In DNA, the CDR3 is TGTGCCACCAGCAGAGATCAAGTCAGGGAAGCTGGAAACACCATATATTTT. Protein product: CATSRDQVREAGNTIYF. This chain connects TRBV15 to TRBJ1-3; D possibly corresponds to TRBD1 (5 bases). CDR1 and CDR2 from the germline V gene are LNHNV and YYDKDF (reference sequence). The CDR3 extends over 17 amino acids. V shed 0 bases and J shed 2 bases, with 14 bases lying between them.